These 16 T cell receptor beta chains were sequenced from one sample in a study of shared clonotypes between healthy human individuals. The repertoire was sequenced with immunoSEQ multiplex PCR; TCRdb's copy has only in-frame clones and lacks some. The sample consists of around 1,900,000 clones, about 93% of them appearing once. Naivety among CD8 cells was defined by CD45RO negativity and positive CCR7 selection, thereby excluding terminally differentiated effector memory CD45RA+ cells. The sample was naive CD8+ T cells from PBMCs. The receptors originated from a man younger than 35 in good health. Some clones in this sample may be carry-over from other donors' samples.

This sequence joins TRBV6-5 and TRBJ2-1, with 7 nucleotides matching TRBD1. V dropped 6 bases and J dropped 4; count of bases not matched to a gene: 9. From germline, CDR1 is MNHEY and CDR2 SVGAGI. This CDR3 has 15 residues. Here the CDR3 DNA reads TGTGCCAGCAGCCGCGGCCACAGGGGTTACAATGAGCAGTTCTTC. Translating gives CASSRGHRGYNEQFF.

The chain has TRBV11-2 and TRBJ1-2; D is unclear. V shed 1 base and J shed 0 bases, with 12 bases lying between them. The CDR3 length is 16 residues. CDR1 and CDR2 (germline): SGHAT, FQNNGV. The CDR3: CASSLGAVSPNYGYTF. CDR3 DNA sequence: TGTGCCAGCAGCTTAGGAGCAGTAAGCCCTAACTATGGCTACACCTTC.

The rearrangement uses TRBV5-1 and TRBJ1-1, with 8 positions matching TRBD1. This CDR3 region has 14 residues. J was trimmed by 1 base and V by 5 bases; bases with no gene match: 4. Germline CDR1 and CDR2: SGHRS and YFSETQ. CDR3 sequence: CASRDRVKNTEAFF. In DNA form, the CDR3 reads TGCGCCAGCAGGGACAGGGTCAAGAACACTGAAGCTTTCTTT. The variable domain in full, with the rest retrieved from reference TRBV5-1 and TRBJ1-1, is KAGVTQTPRYLIKTRGQQVTLSCSPISGHRSVSWYQQTPGQGLQFLFEYFSETQRNKGNFPGRFSGRQFSNSRSEMNVSTLELGDSALYLCASRDRVKNTEAFFGQGTRLTVV.

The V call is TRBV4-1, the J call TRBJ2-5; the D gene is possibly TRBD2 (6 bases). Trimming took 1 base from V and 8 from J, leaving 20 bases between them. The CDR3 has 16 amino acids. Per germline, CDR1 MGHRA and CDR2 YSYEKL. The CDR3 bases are TGCGCCAGCAGCCAAGCATGGGGGGACCACCCGGATACCCAGTACTTC. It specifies CASSQAWGDHPDTQYF.

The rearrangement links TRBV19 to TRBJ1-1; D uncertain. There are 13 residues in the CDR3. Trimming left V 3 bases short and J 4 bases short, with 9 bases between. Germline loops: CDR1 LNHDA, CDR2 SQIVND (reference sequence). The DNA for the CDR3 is TGTGCCAGTAGTATGGATAAGCGCACTGAAGCTTTCTTT. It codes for CASSMDKRTEAFF.

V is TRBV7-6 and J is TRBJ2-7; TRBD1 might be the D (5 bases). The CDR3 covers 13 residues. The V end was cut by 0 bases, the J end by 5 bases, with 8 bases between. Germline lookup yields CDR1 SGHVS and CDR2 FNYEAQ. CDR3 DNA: TGTGCCAGCAGCTTAGCCAGGGCCAACGAGCAGTACTTC. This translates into CASSLARANEQYF.

The CDR3 sequence: CASSQGPTVAYEQYF. CDR3 DNA sequence: TGTGCCAGCAGCCAAGGGCCCACAGTTGCCTACGAGCAGTACTTC. V usage is TRBV14 and J usage is TRBJ2-7; D is ambiguous. From germline, CDR1 is SGHDN and CDR2 FVKESK. This CDR3 contains 15 residues. V was trimmed by 1 base and J by 2 bases, leaving 12 bases between them.

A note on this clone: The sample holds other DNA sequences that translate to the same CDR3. In DNA, the CDR3 is TGTGCCAGCAGCTTGCGCTACGAGCAGTACTTC. Protein sequence: CASSLRYEQYF. The chain recombines TRBV5-6 with TRBJ2-5; no clear D. The better agreement between TRBJ2-7 and the DNA end casts doubt on the J call. In germline, CDR1 is SGHDT, CDR2 YYEEEE. There are 11 residues in the CDR3.

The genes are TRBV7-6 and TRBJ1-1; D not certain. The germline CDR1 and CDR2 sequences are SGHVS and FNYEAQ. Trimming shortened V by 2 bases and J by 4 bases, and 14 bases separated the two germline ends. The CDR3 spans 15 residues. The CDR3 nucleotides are TGTGCCAGCAGCTTATCTCAGGCGGGGAGCACTGAAGCTTTCTTT. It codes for CASSLSQAGSTEAFF.

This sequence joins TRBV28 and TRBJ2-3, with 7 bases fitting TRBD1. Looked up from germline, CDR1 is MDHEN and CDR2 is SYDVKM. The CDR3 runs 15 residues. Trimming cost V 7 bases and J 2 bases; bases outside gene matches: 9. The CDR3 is CASTQGEPFTDTQYF. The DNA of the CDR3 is TGTGCCAGCACCCAGGGGGAGCCCTTCACAGATACGCAGTATTTT.

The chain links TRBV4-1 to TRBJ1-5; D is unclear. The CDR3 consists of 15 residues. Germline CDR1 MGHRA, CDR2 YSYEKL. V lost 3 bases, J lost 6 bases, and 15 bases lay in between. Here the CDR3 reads CASSQSSSGAQPQHF. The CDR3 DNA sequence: TGCGCCAGCAGCCAGTCCTCCTCCGGAGCTCAGCCCCAGCATTTT.

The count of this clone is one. The CDR3 spells CASSILTFGPNQPQHF. The CDR3 DNA is TGTGCCAGTAGTATCCTTACCTTTGGACCCAATCAGCCCCAGCATTTT. This chain links TRBV19 with TRBJ1-5; no clear D. Trimming left V 3 bases short and J 3 bases short, with 15 bases between. The V gene's germline CDR1 is LNHDA and CDR2 SQIVND (reference sequence). The CDR3 covers 16 residues.

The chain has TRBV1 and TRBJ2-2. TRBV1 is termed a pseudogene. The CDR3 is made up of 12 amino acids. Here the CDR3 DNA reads TGCACCAGCAGCCAGGGGCGAGGGTGGGTGTTTTTT. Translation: CTSSQGRGWVFF.

The CDR3 spells CASRGTGTPLVYGYTF. As DNA, the CDR3 is TGTGCCAGTAGGGGTACAGGAACGCCTTTAGTCTATGGCTACACCTTC. This chain links TRBV19 with TRBJ1-2, with D possibly TRBD1 on 5 matching bases. V shed 6 bases and J shed 4 bases, with 21 bases lying between them. The CDR3 consists of 16 residues. CDR1 and CDR2 (germline): LNHDA, SQIVND (reference sequence).

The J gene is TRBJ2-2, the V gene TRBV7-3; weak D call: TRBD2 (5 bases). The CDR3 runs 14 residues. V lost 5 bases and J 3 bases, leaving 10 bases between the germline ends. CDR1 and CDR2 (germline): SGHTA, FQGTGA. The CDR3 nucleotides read TGTGCCAGCAGCAAAGGCGGGTACACCGGGGAGCTGTTTTTT. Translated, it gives CASSKGGYTGELFF. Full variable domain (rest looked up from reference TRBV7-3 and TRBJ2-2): GAGVSQTPSNKVTEKGKYVELRCDPISGHTALYWYRQSLGQGPEFLIYFQGTGAADDSGLPNDRFFAVRPEGSVSTLKIQRTERGDSAVYLCASSKGGYTGELFFGEGSRLTVL.

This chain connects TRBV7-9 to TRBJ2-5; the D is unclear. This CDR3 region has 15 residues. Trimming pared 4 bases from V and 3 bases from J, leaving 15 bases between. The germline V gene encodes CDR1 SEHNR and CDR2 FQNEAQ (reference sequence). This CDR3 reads CASSSTRFLEETQYF. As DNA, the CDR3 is TGTGCCAGCAGCTCAACGCGGTTTTTGGAAGAGACCCAGTACTTC. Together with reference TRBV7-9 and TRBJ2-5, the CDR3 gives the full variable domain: DTGVSQNPRHKITKRGQNVTFRCDPISEHNRLYWYRQTLGQGPEFLTYFQNEAQLEKSRLLSDRFSAERPKGSFSTLEIQRTEQGDSAMYLCASSSTRFLEETQYFGPGTRLLVL.